The following is a TCR beta chain sequence with its context. Its target is not known. The sample originates from a study of a mutant IDH1 vaccine in newly diagnosed glioma. The germline V gene has CDR1 SGHVS and CDR2 FNYEAQ. V was clipped by 2 bases and J by 2 bases, with 12 bases between them. The CDR3 consists of 15 residues. The method was immunoSEQ multiplex PCR; TCRdb's version includes in-frame clones alone and lacks a portion of them. The table has tens of thousands of clones, around nine tenths seen once. Documented time point: week 35, safety follow-up. The vaccine gave 300 ug of a 20-mer mutant IDH1 peptide subcutaneously per dose.

The chain couples TRBV7-6 to TRBJ1-2; D is uncertain. This material consisted of PBMCs, taken from a glioma patient whose treatment included an IDH1 peptide vaccine. The receptor comes from a man between 25 and 39 years old with glioma. This chain's CDR3 is CASSLNSGPNYGYTF. CDR3 nucleotide sequence: TGTGCCAGCAGCTTAAACAGCGGGCCCAACTATGGCTACACCTTC.